This TCR beta chain was found in a study of T-cell reconstitution after alpha-beta-depleted transplantation in children. In regard to this clonotype: Possible read error: a much larger clone is one base away.

During its preparation, the TCRbeta library received unique molecular identifiers. Using its own MiXCR run on the PCR reads, TCRdb lists one record per CDR3 protein. Here the sample spans almost 400,000 distinct CDR3 sequences, around 21% being singletons. Trimming removed 3 bases at V and 0 bases at J, with 12 bases between. From germline, CDR1 is ENHRY and CDR2 SYGVKD. This CDR3 comprises 15 residues. This chain connects TRBV10-3 to TRBJ2-7; possible D gene TRBD2, 5 bases. The receptor was derived from a human donor who donated a stem cell graft to a child with acute myeloid leukemia. Sequencing was performed on PBMCs from the stem cell graft donor, taken from the stem cell graft. DNA for the CDR3: TGTGCCATCAGTGATCCAGAGCGGAGCTCCTACGAGCAGTACTTC. This encodes CAISDPERSSYEQYF.